These 18 T cell receptor beta chains originate from one sample sequenced in a study of tumor-infiltrating lymphocytes in localized non-small cell lung cancer. Using immunoSEQ multiplex PCR, the repertoire was profiled, and TCRdb retains in-frame clones only, with some absent. The sample shows 10,000 to 13,000 clones, about 60% of them seen only once. The sequenced material came from lung tumor tissue. The receptors come from a human donor with non-small cell lung cancer.

The chain combines TRBV20-1 with TRBJ2-1; no firm D call. The CDR3 runs 11 residues. Germline CDR1 and CDR2: DFQATT and SNEGSKA (reference sequence). V was clipped by 3 bases and J by 9 bases, with 9 bases between them. In DNA form, the CDR3 reads TGCAGTGCTAGCAATGGATTTGAGCAGTTCTTC. Protein sequence: CSASNGFEQFF.

This clone qualifies as medium-sized (0.01 to 0.1%). This chain connects TRBV29-1 to TRBJ2-1, with a possible D match to TRBD1 (6 bases). V was clipped by 6 bases and J by 7 bases, with 13 bases between them. The CDR3 consists of 12 residues. The germline V gene has CDR1 SQVTM and CDR2 ANQGSEA. CDR3 nucleotide sequence: TGCAGCGTGGGGACATTTGGGAATGAGCAGTTCTTC. This sequence encodes CSVGTFGNEQFF.

This chain uses TRBV2 with TRBJ2-3; D may be TRBD2 (6 bases). Germline V gives CDR1 SNHLY, CDR2 FYNNEI. The CDR3 length is 15 residues. Trimming pared 6 bases from V and 4 bases from J, leaving 17 bases between. CDR3 sequence (DNA): TGTGCCAGCAGCACCGGGAGCTACGCGGCAGATACGCAGTATTTT. Translation: CASSTGSYAADTQYF.

This chain links TRBV4-1 with TRBJ2-7; D call uncertain. This CDR3 is 18 amino acids long. V shed 1 base and J shed 3 bases, with 22 bases lying between them. Germline CDR1 reads MGHRA; CDR2 reads YSYEKL. For the CDR3, the DNA is TGCGCCAGCAGCCAAGGAAAAACCGAGCTTGGGGTCTACTACGAGCAGTACTTC. It codes for CASSQGKTELGVYYEQYF.

The chain links TRBV5-1 to TRBJ1-2; D is ambiguous. The V gene lost 0 bases and the J gene lost 8 bases, with 14 bases spanning the gap. The CDR3 has 14 amino acids. Germline CDR1 reads SGHRS; CDR2 reads YFSETQ. The CDR3 coding sequence is TGCGCCAGCAGCTTGGAGCAAGGTTTGAAGGGCTACACCTTC. As protein: CASSLEQGLKGYTF.

The chain carries TRBV6-1 and TRBJ2-1; D possibly corresponds to TRBD1 (5 bases). The CDR3 has 15 residues. V lost 3 bases and J 2 bases, leaving 11 bases between the germline ends. CDR1 MNHNS and CDR2 SASEGT come from the germline V gene. The CDR3 coding sequence is TGTGCCAGCAGTGAGGGGCGGTGGGCCTACAATGAGCAGTTCTTC. This codes for CASSEGRWAYNEQFF.

The chain uses TRBV5-1 and TRBJ2-2, with 14 bases fitting TRBD2. Unmatched junction bases numbered 6, after V lost 3 bases and J lost 2 bases. Germline V gene lookup returns CDR1 SGHRS and CDR2 YFSETQ. The CDR3 consists of 18 residues. CDR3 loop: CASSSGLAGGVNTGELFF. For the CDR3, the DNA is TGCGCCAGCAGCTCCGGACTAGCGGGGGGCGTAAACACCGGGGAGCTGTTTTTT.

This clone was found once. V and J are TRBV5-1 and TRBJ1-2, with D maybe TRBD1 (6 bases). V was clipped by 4 bases and J by 4 bases, with 17 bases between them. CDR1 is SGHRS and CDR2 is YFSETQ in the germline V gene. The CDR3 extends over 15 amino acids. The CDR3 loop is CASSRRAGELYGYTF. CDR3 nucleotides: TGCGCCAGCAGCCGACGGGCAGGGGAACTCTATGGCTACACCTTC.

A single count supports this clone. The chain carries TRBV10-1 and TRBJ2-5; weak D call: TRBD2 (6 bases). This CDR3 spans 14 amino acids. With 2 bases removed from V and 3 bases from J, the gap between germline ends came to 10 bases. Germline values: CDR1 WNHNN, CDR2 SYGVQD (reference sequence). The CDR3 region has the DNA TGCGCCAGCAGTGAGAGTCGGGGGAAAGAGACCCAGTACTTC. The encoded protein is CASSESRGKETQYF.

This chain connects TRBV30 to TRBJ1-5; 8 nucleotides align to TRBD1. V was pared by 2 bases and J by 7 bases, with 13 bases of the junction left unmatched. This CDR3 region has 16 residues. The germline CDR1 and CDR2 sequences are GTSNPN and SVGIG (reference sequence). The CDR3 is CAWSSLGQGAWQPQHF. CDR3 nucleotides: TGTGCCTGGAGTAGCCTTGGGCAGGGGGCGTGGCAGCCCCAGCATTTT. Together with reference TRBV30 and TRBJ1-5, the CDR3 gives the full variable domain: SQTIHQWPATLVQPVGSPLSLECTVEGTSNPNLYWYRQAAGRGLQLLFYSVGIGQISSEVPQNLSASRPQDRQFILSSKKLLLSDSGFYLCAWSSLGQGAWQPQHFGDGTRLSIL.

This clone is a singleton in its sample. The chain couples TRBV6-5 to TRBJ2-7; TRBD2 might be the D (6 bases). Per the germline V gene, CDR1 is MNHEY and CDR2 is SVGAGI. Trimming shortened V by 6 bases and J by 4 bases, and 16 bases separated the two germline ends. The CDR3 extends over 14 amino acids. CDR3 bases: TGTGCCAGCAGCTCTCACTCGGCGGGATACGAGCAGTACTTC. This codes for CASSSHSAGYEQYF.

The chain carries TRBV5-1 and TRBJ1-5; weak D call: TRBD1 (5 bases). Germline assignment: CDR1 SGHRS and CDR2 YFSETQ. This CDR3 spans 15 amino acids. The V end was cut by 0 bases, the J end by 3 bases, with 10 bases between. The CDR3 DNA sequence: TGCGCCAGCAGCTTGGTAGCAGGGCCCAATCAGCCCCAGCATTTT. Translating it yields CASSLVAGPNQPQHF.

The genes are TRBV6-5 and TRBJ2-1; TRBD2 aligns across 9 bases. Germline V gene lookup returns CDR1 MNHEY and CDR2 SVGAGI. The CDR3 covers 14 residues. The ends lost 4 bases at V and 7 bases at J; junction bases unmatched: 5. The CDR3 nucleotides are TGTGCCAGCAGTTTAGCGGGAGTCGGGAATGAGCAGTTCTTC. It yields the protein CASSLAGVGNEQFF.

This clone was counted a few times. The gene calls are TRBV4-1 and TRBJ2-1; the match to TRBD2 covers 12 bases. Looked up from germline, CDR1 is MGHRA and CDR2 is YSYEKL. J gave up 15 bases and V 1 base, and 16 bases lay outside the gene matches. The CDR3 spans 17 residues. DNA for the CDR3: TGCGCCAGCAGCCAAGGACTAGCGGGAGCCCCTTCCCTGCTATCGTTCTTC. The encoded protein is CASSQGLAGAPSLLSFF.

This clone came up a few times. This chain connects TRBV9 to TRBJ2-3; D uncertain. The CDR3 loop spans 16 amino acids. Trimming pared 3 bases from V and 0 bases from J, leaving 14 bases between. CDR1 SGDLS and CDR2 YYNGEE come from the germline V gene. This chain's CDR3 is CASSGSVDLSTDTQYF. CDR3 coding DNA: TGTGCCAGCAGCGGCAGTGTGGACCTTAGCACAGATACGCAGTATTTT.

Note on this clone: The sample holds other DNA sequences that translate to the same CDR3. CDR3 in DNA: TGTGCCTGGGAGCCGGGGCGTAGGGACACGCAGTATTTT. It translates to CAWEPGRRDTQYF. The chain recombines TRBV30 with TRBJ2-3, with D perhaps assigned TRBD1 or TRBD2 (5 bases each). The V end was cut by 5 bases, the J end by 9 bases, with 18 bases between. CDR1 is GTSNPN, CDR2 SVGIG, per germline (reference sequence). The CDR3 contains 13 residues. The variable domain in full, completed from reference TRBV30 and TRBJ2-3, reads SQTIHQWPATLVQPVGSPLSLECTVEGTSNPNLYWYRQAAGRGLQLLFYSVGIGQISSEVPQNLSASRPQDRQFILSSKKLLLSDSGFYLCAWEPGRRDTQYFGPGTRLTVL.

The chain has TRBV5-4 and TRBJ2-5; 8 bases are a match to TRBD1. With 4 bases clipped from V and 4 bases from J, the junction kept 6 bases outside the gene matches. CDR1 SGHNT and CDR2 YYREEE come from the germline V gene (reference sequence). The CDR3 contains 14 residues. In DNA, the CDR3 is TGTGCCAGCAGCGCCCGGGACAGGCCAGAGACCCAGTACTTC. Its protein is CASSARDRPETQYF.

This sequence joins TRBV6-5 and TRBJ2-7; TRBD2 matches at 9 bases. V was pared by 2 bases and J by 4 bases, with 6 bases of the junction left unmatched. Germline lookup yields CDR1 MNHEY and CDR2 SVGAGI. There are 15 residues in the CDR3. The CDR3 bases are TGTGCCAGCAGTTACCGGCGGGGGGGCTCATACGAGCAGTACTTC. As protein: CASSYRRGGSYEQYF.